This T cell receptor beta chain was captured by sequencing in a study of post-analysis software for immune sequencing data. The CDR3 extends over 17 amino acids. Trimming removed 0 bases from V and 3 bases from J; junction bases left unmatched: 8. Germline values: CDR1 SGHTA, CDR2 FQGNSA. Findings of the study overall: F measure showed strong co-clustering of same-batch samples. Patients used a few TRBV segments, including TRBV5-6, TRBV5-1 and TRBV20-1, more often than controls. In multiple sclerosis, normalized Chao1 diversity was significantly below that of controls.

TCR beta cDNA libraries had unique molecular identifiers. TCRdb independently ran MiXCR on the PCR reads; one entry per CDR3 protein. The sample holds 750,000 to 900,000 distinct CDR3 sequences, around 45% seen once. In regard to this clonotype: Antigen specificity is unknown.

The sample consisted of blood. The V gene is TRBV7-2, the J gene TRBJ2-3; TRBD1 matches 8 bases. The origin of this receptor is a girl aged 5-17 years with multiple sclerosis. CDR3 DNA sequence: TGTGCCAGCAGCTTAGCGTTTCGGACAGGGAGAACAGATACGCAGTATTTT. This sequence encodes CASSLAFRTGRTDTQYF.